This T cell receptor (beta chain) emerged from a study of blood T cells in healthy people across ages (dated by TCRdb to the mid-2010s). Broadly, across the study: Template switching captured roughly one uniquely barcoded TCR beta cDNA molecule per two T cells in model experiments. To track age-related changes in TCR beta repertoire diversity, the study relied on deep sequencing normalized with unique cDNA molecular identifiers. The donors were divided into four age groups: young (average roughly 15 years), middle-aged (around 37), aged (approximately 62) and long-lived (about 79). To avoid experimental bias, donors of different ages were randomly spread across the sequencing lanes. Using the same blood draw, the study looked at two additional independent replicas of 1 million unique cDNA reads for two donors, one aged 18 to 30 and the other aged 80 or older. General conclusions and limits of the study: Because the CMV infection status of the donors was unknown, age-related changes in expanded clonotypes may potentially have been confounded. The long-lived group showed more naive CD4+ T cells, fewer expanded clones and increased TCR diversity than the aged group, suggesting age selection. Total diversity estimates from one million sequenced T cells were considered lower bounds and underestimates. Conclusive comparison of naive and antigen-experienced compartments was prevented by the profiling of bulk unsorted PBMCs. Observed TCR beta diversity per million T cells fell roughly linearly with age, and a significant reduction was already apparent by age around 40. A strong correlation was found between observed TCR beta diversity and the percentage of naive T cells measured by flow cytometry.

Donors were about 36 systemically healthy Caucasian individuals from Russia aged roughly 6 to 90 years. Each donor gave about 9.7 milliliters of peripheral blood, drawn into EDTA-treated Vacutainer tubes. PBMCs were isolated by Ficoll-Paque density-gradient centrifugation, with at least 6 million obtained per sample. Total RNA was extracted from PBMCs with Trizol reagent, with at least 5 micrograms obtained per sample. For every donor, an aliquot of PBMCs went through flow cytometry to measure the percentages of naive CD45RAhigh/CD27high T cells. Library generation was performed with 5' RACE. The sequencing machine was an Illumina HiSeq 2500. A second about 7 to 11 cycle PCR used a sample-barcoded 5' primer and a J-beta primer mix. A unique molecular identifier was introduced onto each TCR beta cDNA molecule by a template-switch 5' adaptor carrying 12 random nucleotides. Each sample yielded at least 3 million CDR3-containing paired-end reads. All of the RNA was converted into first-strand cDNA using the Mint cDNA synthesis kit, with a TRBC-specific oligonucleotide serving as the primer. All cDNA was treated with uracil-DNA glycosylase and then went through a first 18-cycle PCR with the universal primers M1SS and BC2_uni_R. Turning to the authors' computational methods: Each sample was normalized by randomly selecting 1 million high-quality reads, each carrying a distinct molecular identifier. Instead of being binned into consensus sequences, reads with shared molecular identifiers were discarded. MiTCR, set to a Q25 quality threshold and the strictest error-elimination algorithm, was used for CDR3 identification, clonotype clustering and error correction. A nonparametric unseen species model using Euler transformation provided a lower-bound estimate of total TCR beta diversity. TCRdb ran its own pipeline on the public reads, namely fastp trimming at Q25 and MiXCR clone calling, and kept in-frame beta chains. Every CDR3 protein is listed once, alongside the most common genes and DNA of its rows. The V and J calls here are based on TCRdb, not the publication. The sample table shows 650,000 to 1,000,000 distinct CDR3 sequences, and 35% to 40% are seen once. About an eighth of the sample goes to the ten largest clones.

There are many counts of this clonotype. Its binding antigen is unknown. Base qualities are not provided; no much larger clone lies one nucleotide away. The TCR was taken from a young man in good health. The sequencing sample was made of blood.

The nucleotide sequence reads TGTGCCAGCAGCCGCACCCGACAGGGGGACTATGGCTACACCTTC. The translation is CASSRTRQGDYGYTF. The chain is encoded by TRBV6-6 joined to TRBJ1-2, with 9 bases matching TRBD1. Including cysteine and phenylalanine, the CDR3 has 15 amino acids. Solely the CDR3 DNA is kept, with 45 bases framed from the first base. As encoded in the germline V gene (reference sequence), CDR1 is MNHNY while CDR2 is SVGAGI. V has 6 bases trimmed and J has 3 bases trimmed; junction bases matching no gene number 8.